This T cell receptor (beta chain) was obtained from a study of blood T cell repertoires in COVID-19. Study-level background: The United States, Italy and Spain were the sources of the acute and convalescent COVID-19 samples. Sample material is recorded as cDNA or gDNA derived from T cells, B-cell-depleted T cells, or PBMCs.

V was shortened by 4 bases and J by 3 bases, with 17 bases between the two germline ends. CDR1 SGHRS and CDR2 YFSETQ come from the germline V gene. The CDR3 spans 16 residues. Produced via immunoSEQ multiplex PCR; TCRdb's table is partial and in-frame only. The repertoire holds under 200,000 clones, with more than 85% as singletons. The chain combines TRBV5-1 with TRBJ2-1; perhaps TRBD1 as D (7 bases). The clonotype comes from a man younger than 35 with acute or convalescent COVID-19. Sequenced sample: peripheral blood. CDR3 DNA sequence: TGCGCCAGCAGCCCACGGACAGGCGGGGACTACAATGAGCAGTTCTTC. Its protein is CASSPRTGGDYNEQFF. The full variable domain, in which reference TRBV5-1 and TRBJ2-1 provide the parts outside the CDR3, is KAGVTQTPRYLIKTRGQQVTLSCSPISGHRSVSWYQQTPGQGLQFLFEYFSETQRNKGNFPGRFSGRQFSNSRSEMNVSTLELGDSALYLCASSPRTGGDYNEQFFGPGTRLTVL.